This entry concerns a single T cell receptor beta chain. The antigen is not known. The table came from immunoSEQ multiplex PCR; TCRdb's copy has only in-frame clones and leaves some out. Here the sample spans several thousand clones, 77% being singletons. These data originate in a study of chemoradiotherapy in HPV16-positive cancers. Study background: Functional T-cell assays on a couple of HPV16-positive patients' cells defined candidate HPV-specific clones and common TCR motifs.

Study-level results: Candidate HPV-specific clones and E7-related TCR motifs grew in tumor during treatment. Better recurrence-free survival went with HPV-responsive T-cell expansion in HPV16-positive patients.

The receptor comes from a human donor with HPV-associated anogenital cancer. This sample was taken from a patient who underwent chemoradiotherapy.

The CDR3 here is CASSLGVGDSYEQYF. DNA for the CDR3: TGTGCCAGCAGTTTAGGGGTAGGTGACTCCTACGAGCAGTACTTC. This chain links TRBV27 with TRBJ2-7, with unresolved D. The germline CDR1 and CDR2 sequences are MNHEY and SMNVEV (reference sequence). V lost 2 bases to trimming and J lost 0 bases, with 11 bases between them. The CDR3 loop spans 15 amino acids.